Listed below are T cell receptor beta chains from one sample, sequenced in a study of CD8 T cells in Susac syndrome. One entry per CDR3 protein results from TCRdb running MiXCR on the immunoSEQ multiplex PCR reads. Here the sample spans about 140,000 distinct CDR3 sequences, approximately 95% being singletons. The sequencing input was CD8+ T cells from PBMCs. Source of these receptors: a human donor with Susac syndrome. CDR3s include the opening cysteine and the closing phenylalanine or tryptophan. A D gene is named only where the DNA matches it firmly. Some rows mark clone size as missing; the rest say once, few, many or name a class of expanded clone.

NA	TRBD2	TRBV20-1	TRBJ2-7	TGCAGTGCTAGAGATGATAGCGGGAGGGCCACGTACGAGCAGTACTTC	CSARDDSGRATYEQYF
NA	NA	TRBV4-1	TRBJ1-1	TGCGCCAGCAGCCAAGGGCAGACATTGAACACTGAAGCTTTCTTT	CASSQGQTLNTEAFF
once	TRBD2	TRBV11-2	TRBJ2-3	TGTGCCAGCAGCTTAGTGGGCGGGGGATCAGATACGCAGTATTTT	CASSLVGGGSDTQYF
NA	TRBD1	TRBV6-2/TRBV6-3	TRBJ1-2	TGTGCCAGCAGTCCTACCGAACCGGGACAGGGATCTTATGGCTACACCTTC	CASSPTEPGQGSYGYTF
NA	NA	TRBV30	TRBJ1-1	TGTGCCTGCCGGGCAATAGAAATGAACACTGAAGCTTTCTTT	CACRAIEMNTEAFF
NA	NA	TRBV7-9	TRBJ2-7	TGTGCCAGCAGCCCACCCTCGGCAGGGAAGGACGTCTACGAGCAGTACTTC	CASSPPSAGKDVYEQYF
NA	NA	TRBV7-9	TRBJ1-1	TGTGCCAGCAGCCAGACAGACCCGTCTGAAGCTTTCTTT	CASSQTDPSEAFF
NA	NA	TRBV27	TRBJ1-2	TGTGCCAGCAGTTTAAACCAGTTCTATGGCTACACCTTC	CASSLNQFYGYTF
NA	NA	TRBV27	TRBJ2-7	TGTGCCAGCAGTTTGACGAATGGGGAGCAGTACTTC	CASSLTNGEQYF
NA	TRBD2	TRBV11-2	TRBJ2-5	TGTGCCAGCAGCCCCTTGGGAGGGCAAGAGACCCAGTACTTC	CASSPLGGQETQYF
few	TRBD2	TRBV5-4	TRBJ2-1	TGTGCCAGCAGCACGGGAGGTGAGCAGTTCTTC	CASSTGGEQFF
NA	NA	TRBV19	TRBJ2-7	TGTGCCAGTAGTATACTTACAGGGACGGCCTACGAGCAGTACTTC	CASSILTGTAYEQYF
NA	NA	TRBV28	TRBJ1-4	TGTGCCAGCAGTTTACGACCGGGGAAGTTCAGGGAAAAACTGTTTTTT	CASSLRPGKFREKLFF
NA	TRBD2	TRBV12-3/TRBV12-4	TRBJ2-2	TGTGCCAGCAGTTTTCTTCCAACTAGCGAGAACACCGGGGAGCTGTTTTTT	CASSFLPTSENTGELFF
NA	NA	TRBV3-1	TRBJ2-1	TGTGCCGCTGCCGGGAGTTCTTACAATGAGCAGTTCTTC	CAAAGSSYNEQFF
NA	TRBD1	TRBV4-1	TRBJ1-1	TGCGCCAGCAGCCCCGTCCCGGGACAGGGGGCCCTCAGGGCTTTCTTT	CASSPVPGQGALRAFF
NA	NA	TRBV30	TRBJ2-1	TGTGCCTGTGACCACCACAATGAGCAGTTCTTC	CACDHHNEQFF
NA	NA	TRBV6-1	TRBJ1-2	TGTGCCAGCAGCCCCCCCCTTCACAGCCGCCTTCTCCATGGCTACACCTTC	CASSPPLHSRLLHGYTF
NA	TRBD2	TRBV7-3	TRBJ2-7	TGTGCCAGCAGCTTTCGTAGCGGGAAGGCCTACGAGCAGTACTTC	CASSFRSGKAYEQYF
NA	NA	TRBV30	TRBJ1-1	TGTGCCTGGAGTGACCCAACTGAAGCTTTCTTT	CAWSDPTEAFF
NA	NA	TRBV9	TRBJ2-7	TGTGCCAGCAGCGGGCAGTACTTC	CASSGQYF
NA	TRBD2	TRBV11-2	TRBJ2-3	TGTGCCAGCAGCCAACTAGCGGACGGGGCAGATACGCAGTATTTT	CASSQLADGADTQYF
NA	NA	TRBV29-1	TRBJ2-3	TGCAGCGTTGAAGATCGTGGCGGGAGCACAGATACGCAGTATTTT	CSVEDRGGSTDTQYF
once	NA	TRBV5-1	TRBJ2-7	TGCGCCAGCAGCTTGCGAGGCGAGCAGTACTTC	CASSLRGEQYF
NA	NA	TRBV19	TRBJ2-7	TGTGCCAGTAGTATCGGGACTTTCTACGAGCAGTACTTC	CASSIGTFYEQYF
NA	NA	TRBV7-9	TRBJ1-1	TGTGCCAGCAGCTTAGGGGGAGGGGCTTTCTTT	CASSLGGGAFF
NA	TRBD2	TRBV4-1	TRBJ2-1	TGCGCCAGCAGCCCTGGGACTAGCACCTACAATGAGCAGTTCTTC	CASSPGTSTYNEQFF
NA	NA	TRBV24-1	TRBJ2-2	TGTGCCACCAGAACGACGACAGGCGCGGCGGACACCGGGGAGCTGTTTTTT	CATRTTTGAADTGELFF
NA	TRBD2	TRBV13	TRBJ2-2	TGTGCCAGCAGCTCAGGACTAGCGTCCACCGGGGAGCTGTTTTTT	CASSSGLASTGELFF
NA	TRBD1	TRBV9	TRBJ2-6	TGTGCCAGCAGCAGCCCCCGACAGGGTCGCTCTGGGGCCAACGTCCTGACTTTC	CASSSPRQGRSGANVLTF
NA	NA	TRBV6-6	TRBJ2-7	TGTGCCAGCAGTGCAGCCTACGAGCAGTACTTC	CASSAAYEQYF
NA	NA	TRBV28	TRBJ1-2	TGTGCCAGCAGCCTCCGTAGGGATTGGGTCTTCGACTATGGCTACACCTTC	CASSLRRDWVFDYGYTF
NA	NA	TRBV6-5	TRBJ1-5	TGTGCCAGCAGTCTCCGACAGGTCCATCAGCCCCAGCATTTT	CASSLRQVHQPQHF
NA	TRBD2	TRBV5-1	TRBJ2-7	TGCGCCAGCAGCACTCTACTAGCGGGAGAGGGCCCTTACGAGCAGTACTTC	CASSTLLAGEGPYEQYF
NA	NA	TRBV28	TRBJ2-1	TGTGCCAGCAGGGCCCTCGGGAGTCCCCGGTTCTTC	CASRALGSPRFF
NA	TRBD1	TRBV27	TRBJ2-7	TGTGCCAGCAGTTTAACGCAGGGGGCGGCCTACGAGCAGTACTTC	CASSLTQGAAYEQYF
NA	NA	TRBV19	TRBJ1-1	TGTGCCAGTAGTTCCATCAACACTGAAGCTTTCTTT	CASSSINTEAFF
NA	NA	TRBV19	TRBJ1-2	TGTGCCAGTAGTCTTGCATTGGGGGCATTGAGCTACACCTTC	CASSLALGALSYTF
once	NA	TRBV12-3/TRBV12-4	TRBJ1-1	TGTGCCAGCAGTTCCCCAAGTATCGCTTTCTTT	CASSSPSIAFF
NA	NA	TRBV5-1	TRBJ2-7	TGCGCCAGCAGCTGGGGGGACGAGCAGTACTTC	CASSWGDEQYF
NA	NA	TRBV6-5	TRBJ1-5	TGTGCCAGCGCAGCGTCTAGCAATCAGCCCCAGCATTTT	CASAASSNQPQHF